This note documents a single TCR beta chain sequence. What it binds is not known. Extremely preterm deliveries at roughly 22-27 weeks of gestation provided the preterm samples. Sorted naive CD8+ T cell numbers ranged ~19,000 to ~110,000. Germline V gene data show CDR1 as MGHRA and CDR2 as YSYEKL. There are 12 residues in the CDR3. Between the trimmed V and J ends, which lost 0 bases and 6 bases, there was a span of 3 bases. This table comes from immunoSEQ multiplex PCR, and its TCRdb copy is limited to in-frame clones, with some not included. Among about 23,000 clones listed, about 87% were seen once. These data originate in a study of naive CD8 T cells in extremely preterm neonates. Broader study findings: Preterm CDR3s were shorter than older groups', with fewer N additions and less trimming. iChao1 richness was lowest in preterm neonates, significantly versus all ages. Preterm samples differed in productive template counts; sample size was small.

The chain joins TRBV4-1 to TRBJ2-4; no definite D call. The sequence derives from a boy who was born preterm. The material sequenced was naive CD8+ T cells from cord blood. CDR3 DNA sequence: TGCGCCAGCAGCCAAGAGGGAAACATTCAGTACTTC. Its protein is CASSQEGNIQYF.